This T cell receptor (beta chain) appears in the sequencing data of a study of CD8 T cells in ankylosing spondylitis. The CDR3 contains 13 residues. The V gene lost 1 base and the J gene lost 11 bases, with 12 bases spanning the gap. Germline CDR1 SGHDT, CDR2 YYEEEE. MiXCR, applied by TCRdb to the 5' RACE reads, yields one record per CDR3 protein. The sample has fewer than 550,000 distinct CDR3 sequences, approximately 5.3% seen once. This clonotype was seen many times. Antigen unknown. Broader study findings: There was a TCR beta motif, made of roughly eight highly homologous variants, that appeared characteristic of ankylosing spondylitis blood. Disease-linked clones were found to be CD8+ and relatively rare in peripheral blood. Earlier authors reported some of these motif variants in reactive arthritis synovial fluid and blood. From matched ankylosing spondylitis synovial fluid, disease-linked clones were reportedly recovered at significantly enriched levels.

Sequenced sample: blood, either unsorted or a sorted T cell fraction (not recorded which). J is TRBJ2-2 and V is TRBV5-6; perhaps TRBD1 as D (6 bases). This clonotype originated in a male donor with ankylosing spondylitis. DNA for the CDR3: TGTGCCAGCAGCTTGCAAGGGGGAAGTGAGCTGTTTTTT. Amino acid sequence: CASSLQGGSELFF.